These 23 T cell receptor beta chains came from one sample sequenced in a study of CD8 T cells in ankylosing spondylitis (dated by TCRdb to about 2017). Library preparation was by 5' RACE. The instrument was an Illumina HiSeq 2500. TCRdb reprocessed the public reads (quality trimming at Q25 with fastp, clone calling with MiXCR) and kept in-frame beta chains. Every entry covers one CDR3 protein and lists the most common genes and DNA from its rows. The sample has more than 250,000 distinct CDR3 sequences on record, more than 9% of them singletons. Jointly, the top ten make up roughly 9.2% of the sample. Sequencing was performed on blood, either unsorted or a sorted T cell fraction (not recorded which). All receptors come from a female donor with ankylosing spondylitis or in good health (not recorded which).

V is TRBV5-6 and J is TRBJ2-7; no firm D call. CDR1 is SGHDT, CDR2 YYEEEE, per germline. This CDR3 is built from 12 residues. The V end lost 5 bases, the J end lost 5 bases, and 11 bases lay between the germline ends. The CDR3 coding sequence is TGTGCCAGCAGTCCCGGACGCCACGAGCAGTACTTC. Encoded protein: CASSPGRHEQYF. The full variable domain, with the rest looked up from reference TRBV5-6 and TRBJ2-7, is DAGVTQSPTHLIKTRGQQVTLRCSPKSGHDTVSWYQQALGQGPQFIFQYYEEEERQRGNFPDRFSGHQFPNYSSELNVNALLLGDSALYLCASSPGRHEQYFGPGTRLTVT.

Comment on this clonotype: The germline gene is not matched at one end of the junction; a read error may be the cause. The chain has TRBV20-1 and TRBJ1-6, with 7 bases identical to TRBD1. The germline V gene has CDR1 DFQATT and CDR2 SNEGSKA (reference sequence). CDR3 length: 17 amino acids. The CDR3 sequence: CCARDHTETGPNSPLHF. In DNA form, the CDR3 reads TGCTGTGCTAGGGATCACACCGAGACAGGGCCTAATTCACCCCTCCACTTT.

V gene TRBV20-1 combines with J gene TRBJ2-5, with 10 nucleotides matching TRBD2. Germline CDR1 reads DFQATT; CDR2 reads SNEGSKA (reference sequence). The CDR3 consists of 16 residues. V lost 6 bases and J lost 1; bases outside the gene matches: 11. CDR3 coding DNA: TGCAGTGCCCAGGCTCCGGGACTAGCGACCCAAGAGACCCAGTACTTC. The encoded protein is CSAQAPGLATQETQYF.

This clonotype was detected ten times or more. The chain combines TRBV12-3 or TRBV12-4 with TRBJ1-5; D is unresolved. The ends were cut back, 3 bases at V and 6 bases at J, with 9 bases in the middle. CDR3 length: 13 residues. As DNA, the CDR3 is TGTGCCAGCAGTTTCCGGGAAGGTCAGCCCCAGCATTTT. Translating it yields CASSFREGQPQHF.

The rearrangement uses TRBV5-1 and TRBJ2-7, with D perhaps matching TRBD1 or TRBD2 (5 bases each). CDR1 is SGHRS, CDR2 YFSETQ, per germline. The CDR3 is 14 residues long. Trimming shortened V by 0 bases and J by 9 bases, and 16 bases separated the two germline ends. The CDR3 reads CASSLAVGALGQYF. The CDR3 DNA reads TGCGCCAGCAGCTTGGCCGTCGGGGCGCTCGGGCAGTACTTC.

This clonotype has at least ten counts. J is TRBJ2-3 and V is TRBV11-2; TRBD2 agrees at 7 bases. The CDR3 is 16 amino acids. CDR1 SGHAT and CDR2 FQNNGV come from the germline V gene. V lost 5 bases to trimming and J lost 7 bases; unmatched junction nucleotides: 15. The CDR3 here is CASSHLKRDYPYTQYF. The CDR3 nucleotides read TGTGCCAGCAGCCACCTAAAACGGGACTACCCTTATACGCAGTATTTT. The full variable domain, its missing parts supplied by reference TRBV11-2 and TRBJ2-3, is EAGVAQSPRYKIIEKRQSVAFWCNPISGHATLYWYQQILGQGPKLLIQFQNNGVVDDSQLPKDRFSAERLKGVDSTLKIQPAKLEDSAVYLCASSHLKRDYPYTQYFGPGTRLTVL.

The rearrangement joins TRBV7-3 to TRBJ1-2, with a possible D match to TRBD1 (5 bases). The CDR3 extends over 13 amino acids. Germline V gene sequence: CDR1 SGHTA, CDR2 FQGTGA. The V end was cut by 2 bases, the J end by 8 bases, with 12 bases between. The CDR3 is CASSLRGGRGYTF. CDR3 nucleotides: TGTGCCAGCAGCTTACGCGGGGGACGGGGCTACACCTTC.

This clonotype was seen at least ten times. The chain employs TRBV9 and TRBJ1-2, with 7 bases lining up with TRBD1. The germline gives CDR1 SGDLS, CDR2 YYNGEE. Unmatched junction bases numbered 17, after V lost 3 bases and J lost 3 bases. The CDR3 is made up of 18 amino acids. The CDR3 region is CASSAADRGDSDHYGYTF. DNA of the CDR3: TGTGCCAGCAGCGCAGCTGACCGGGGGGACAGTGATCACTATGGCTACACCTTC.

In this sample, this clonotype turned up many times. The chain is built from TRBV7-2 and TRBJ2-3; D may be TRBD2 (5 bases). Germline V gene data show CDR1 as SGHTA and CDR2 as FQGNSA. This CDR3 comprises 16 residues. V gave up 1 base and J gave up 1 base, with 12 bases separating them. The CDR3 is CASSLVLDLRTDTQYF. The CDR3 DNA follows: TGTGCCAGCAGCTTAGTACTAGATCTCCGCACAGATACGCAGTATTTT. The full variable domain, with the rest looked up from reference TRBV7-2 and TRBJ2-3, is GAGVSQSPSNKVTEKGKDVELRCDPISGHTALYWYRQSLGQGLEFLIYFQGNSAPDKSGLPSDRFSAERTGGSVSTLTIQRTQQEDSAVYLCASSLVLDLRTDTQYFGPGTRLTVL.

The table lists this clonotype with many counts. The CDR3 reads CSASPDRPTEREAFF. CDR3 nucleotides: TGCAGTGCCAGTCCGGACAGGCCTACTGAGAGAGAAGCTTTCTTT. The chain uses TRBV20-1 and TRBJ1-1; 7 nucleotides agree with TRBD1. The CDR3 loop spans 15 amino acids. V shed 6 bases and J 8 bases; nucleotides not matched to a gene: 18. CDR1 is DFQATT and CDR2 is SNEGSKA in the germline V gene (reference sequence).

Only a few counts were recorded for this clonotype. V is TRBV12-3 or TRBV12-4 and J is TRBJ2-1; 10 nucleotides align to TRBD1. The CDR3 sequence is 14 residues long. J gave up 7 bases and V 5 bases, and 5 bases lay outside the gene matches. CDR3 protein: CASSQTGGWNEQFF. The CDR3 DNA follows: TGTGCCAGCAGTCAGACAGGGGGCTGGAATGAGCAGTTCTTC.

This clonotype was seen repeatedly, ten times or more. The rearrangement uses TRBV6-5 and TRBJ2-5, with D possibly matching TRBD1 (6 bases). CDR3 length: 15 residues. In germline, CDR1 is MNHEY, CDR2 SVGAGI. Between the trimmed V and J ends, which lost 6 bases and 4 bases, there was a span of 18 bases. The CDR3 DNA follows: TGTGCCAGCAGCCTTACTCAGGGGCGGCGAGAGACCCAGTACTTC. The encoded protein is CASSLTQGRRETQYF.

This chain links TRBV5-1 with TRBJ2-7; no clear D gene. V was cut by 1 base and J by 2 bases, with 10 bases left in between. Germline-derived CDR1 and CDR2 are SGHRS and YFSETQ. The CDR3 runs 14 residues. The CDR3 DNA follows: TGCGCCAGCAGCTTGTCCCAGGCCACCTACGAGCAGTACTTC. Protein product: CASSLSQATYEQYF.

Ten or more counts support this clonotype. This chain connects TRBV7-9 to TRBJ2-1; possibly TRBD2 for D (6 bases). CDR1 and CDR2 from the germline V gene are SEHNR and FQNEAQ (reference sequence). V was clipped by 5 bases and J by 7 bases, with 12 bases between them. This CDR3 is 13 amino acids long. The CDR3 bases are TGTGCCAGCAGCCCAGCAGGAGGGAATGAGCAGTTCTTC. This translates into CASSPAGGNEQFF.

This clonotype has a count of ten or more. The J gene is TRBJ1-1, the V gene TRBV29-1; no clear D. This CDR3 has 12 residues. V was clipped by 8 bases and J by 4 bases, with 14 bases between them. Germline V gene sequence: CDR1 SQVTM, CDR2 ANQGSEA. CDR3 sequence (DNA): TGCAGCTACTCGGCTCGGAGCACTGAAGCTTTCTTT. This translates into CSYSARSTEAFF.

This clonotype has a count of ten or more. The rearrangement joins TRBV20-1 to TRBJ1-2, with TRBD1 identical over 8 bases. V lost 3 bases, J lost 4 bases, and 19 bases stayed unmatched. CDR1 and CDR2 (germline): DFQATT, SNEGSKA (reference sequence). CDR3 size: 18 residues. CDR3 in amino acids: CSARNDRTGKSASYGYTF. The CDR3 region has the DNA TGCAGTGCTAGGAACGACCGGACAGGGAAATCGGCTAGCTATGGCTACACCTTC.

V and J are TRBV20-1 and TRBJ2-6; no definite D call. The CDR3 is 15 residues long. Germline lookup yields CDR1 DFQATT and CDR2 SNEGSKA (reference sequence). The germline V and J ends were trimmed by 6 bases and 1 base, with 13 bases remaining between them. CDR3 amino acids: CSARAGPSGANVLTF. CDR3 DNA sequence: TGCAGTGCACGAGCTGGACCTTCTGGGGCCAACGTCCTGACTTTC.

This clonotype has ten or more counts. In nucleotides, the CDR3 is TGTGCCAGCAGCGCGTCGGTCAGGGGGGACACTGAAGCTTTCTTT. Amino acid sequence: CASSASVRGDTEAFF. The chain joins TRBV5-6 to TRBJ1-1, with TRBD1 identical over 7 bases. V was pared by 4 bases and J by 3 bases, with 9 bases of the junction left unmatched. CDR3 length: 15 amino acids. Germline CDR1 is SGHDT and CDR2 is YYEEEE.

The chain combines TRBV14 with TRBJ1-6; perhaps TRBD1 as D (6 bases). CDR1 SGHDN and CDR2 FVKESK come from the germline V gene. The CDR3 is 13 residues long. Trimming stripped 3 bases from V and 14 bases from J, with 14 bases between. CDR3 sequence (DNA): TGTGCCAGCAGCCATCAGGGGATTTCGGCCCTCCACTTT. This translates into CASSHQGISALHF.

This clonotype was recorded many times. V and J are TRBV7-8 and TRBJ2-1; TRBD2 is a possible D gene (6 bases). This CDR3 has 17 amino acids. V gave up 6 bases and J gave up 9 bases, with 27 bases separating them. Germline V lookup: CDR1 SGHVS, CDR2 FQNEAQ. The CDR3 reads CASRTKWGETPSSEQFF. The CDR3, as DNA: TGTGCCAGCAGGACAAAGTGGGGGGAGACCCCCTCTTCTGAGCAGTTCTTC.

This clonotype was recorded at least ten times. The V and J genes are TRBV5-6 and TRBJ1-1; D unresolved. V was shortened by 4 bases and J by 4 bases, with 17 bases between the two germline ends. This CDR3 is 15 amino acids long. The germline gives CDR1 SGHDT, CDR2 YYEEEE. CDR3 residues: CASSAFNLRGTEAFF. The CDR3 DNA is TGTGCCAGCAGCGCCTTCAATCTCCGGGGCACTGAAGCTTTCTTT. The full variable domain, completed using reference TRBV5-6 and TRBJ1-1, is DAGVTQSPTHLIKTRGQQVTLRCSPKSGHDTVSWYQQALGQGPQFIFQYYEEEERQRGNFPDRFSGHQFPNYSSELNVNALLLGDSALYLCASSAFNLRGTEAFFGQGTRLTVV.

This clonotype came up many times. The chain has TRBV28 and TRBJ2-4; D is unclear. V lost 2 bases and J lost 6, with 8 bases in between. Germline lookup yields CDR1 MDHEN and CDR2 SYDVKM. The CDR3 contains 13 residues. The CDR3 loop reads CASSLNGVNIQYF. The DNA of the CDR3 is TGTGCCAGCAGTTTAAATGGGGTAAACATTCAGTACTTC.

This clonotype occurred many times. The chain employs TRBV5-5 and TRBJ2-4, with TRBD1 matching 7 bases. The CDR3 is 14 amino acids. Per the germline V gene, CDR1 is SGHKS and CDR2 is YYEKEE (reference sequence). V lost 5 bases to trimming and J lost 7 bases; unmatched junction nucleotides: 9. The CDR3 sequence: CASRRTGDGNIQYF. The CDR3 DNA sequence: TGTGCCAGCAGACGGACAGGCGATGGTAACATTCAGTACTTC.